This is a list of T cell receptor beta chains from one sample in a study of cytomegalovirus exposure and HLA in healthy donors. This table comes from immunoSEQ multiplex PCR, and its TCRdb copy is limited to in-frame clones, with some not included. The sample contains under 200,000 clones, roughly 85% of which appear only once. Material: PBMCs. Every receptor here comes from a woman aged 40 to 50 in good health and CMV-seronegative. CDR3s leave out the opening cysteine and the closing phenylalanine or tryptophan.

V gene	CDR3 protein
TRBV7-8	ASSLARGIGNTGELF
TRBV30	AWSVLPGYEQY
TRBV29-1	SVYDGASYEQY
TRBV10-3	AVGAGTASSTDTQY
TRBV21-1	ASRGWGPWNTEAF
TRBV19	ASSQGRGGEQY
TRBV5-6	ASSFLASTDTQY
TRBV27	ASSPQTYQETQY
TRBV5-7	ASSLALTRGYGYT
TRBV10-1	ASAPGHKNTEAF
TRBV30	AWSVRQGFDGYT
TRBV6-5	ASSNRQPYEQY
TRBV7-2	ASSRGQGIGNQPQH
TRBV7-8	ASSLEASGRHQFYEQY
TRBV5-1	ASSQLRQGNGYT
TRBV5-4	ASTQGAGQSYNEQF
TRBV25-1	ASSEYPGTSGKQQF
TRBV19	ASRQGLNSPPH